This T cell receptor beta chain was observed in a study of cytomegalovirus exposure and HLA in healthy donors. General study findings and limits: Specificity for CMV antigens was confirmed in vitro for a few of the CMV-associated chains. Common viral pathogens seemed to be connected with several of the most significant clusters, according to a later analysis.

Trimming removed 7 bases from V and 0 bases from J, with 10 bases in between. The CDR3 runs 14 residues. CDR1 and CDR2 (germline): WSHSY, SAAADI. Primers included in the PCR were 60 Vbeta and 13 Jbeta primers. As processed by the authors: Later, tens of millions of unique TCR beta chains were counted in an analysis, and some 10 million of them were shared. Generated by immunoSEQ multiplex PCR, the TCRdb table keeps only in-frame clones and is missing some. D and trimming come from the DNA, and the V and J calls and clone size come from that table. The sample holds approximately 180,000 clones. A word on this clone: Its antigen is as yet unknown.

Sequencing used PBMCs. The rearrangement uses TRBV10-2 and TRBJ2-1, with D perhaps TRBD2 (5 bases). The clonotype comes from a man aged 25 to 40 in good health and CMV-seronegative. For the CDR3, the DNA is TGCGCCAGCAAGAGGGTGAGCTCCTACAATGAGCAGTTCTTC. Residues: CASKRVSSYNEQFF.